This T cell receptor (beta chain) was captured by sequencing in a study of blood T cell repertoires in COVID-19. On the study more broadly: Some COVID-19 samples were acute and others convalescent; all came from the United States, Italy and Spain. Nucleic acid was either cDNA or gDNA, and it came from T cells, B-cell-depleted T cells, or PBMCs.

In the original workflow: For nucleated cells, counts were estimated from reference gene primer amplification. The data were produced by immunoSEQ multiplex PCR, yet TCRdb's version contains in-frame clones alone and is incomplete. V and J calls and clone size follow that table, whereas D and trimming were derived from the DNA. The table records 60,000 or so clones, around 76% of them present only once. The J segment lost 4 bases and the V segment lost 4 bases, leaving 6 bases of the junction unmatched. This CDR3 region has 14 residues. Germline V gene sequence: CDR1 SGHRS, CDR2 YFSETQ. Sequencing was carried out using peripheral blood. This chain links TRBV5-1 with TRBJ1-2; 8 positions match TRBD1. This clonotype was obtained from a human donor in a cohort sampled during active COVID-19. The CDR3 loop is CASSPQTGAYGYTF. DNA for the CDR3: TGCGCCAGCAGCCCCCAGACAGGGGCCTATGGCTACACCTTC.